This is a list of T cell receptor beta chains from one sample in a study of PD-1 blockade in classical Hodgkin lymphoma. Profiled with immunoSEQ multiplex PCR; TCRdb holds only in-frame clones, not every one. In the table there are roughly 70,000 clones, about 94% of which are singletons. Sequencing input: peripheral blood mononuclear cells (PBMCs). These receptors all stem from a human donor with classical Hodgkin lymphoma. Each CDR3 is given with its conserved first and last residue. D genes are given only for firm matches. Only part of the rows carry a size: once, few, many, or a class if the clone is expanded.

TRBD2	.	TRBV7-2	TRBJ2-7	TGTGCCAGCAGCTTAGACGGGACTAGTCCCTACGAGCAGTACTTC	CASSLDGTSPYEQYF
.	.	TRBV6-5	TRBJ1-4	TGTGCCAGCACCCGGGGTTCGGATGAAAAACTGTTTTTT	CASTRGSDEKLFF
TRBD1	.	TRBV5-1	TRBJ1-1	TGCGCCAGCGCCGGGACAGGGGATTCCTACACTGAAGCTTTCTTT	CASAGTGDSYTEAFF
.	.	TRBV7-9	TRBJ2-1	TGTGCCAGCAGCTTGCCCAGGAATGAGCAGTTCTTC	CASSLPRNEQFF
.	.	TRBV9	TRBJ2-2	TGTGCCAGCAGCCGAGTCGGGAGCGGGCTCATGGAGCTGTTTTTT	CASSRVGSGLMELFF
TRBD2	.	TRBV5-1	TRBJ2-1	TGCGCCAGCATCGGAGATAGCGGGAGTACCTACAATGAGCAGTTCTTC	CASIGDSGSTYNEQFF
.	once	TRBV19	TRBJ2-6	TGTGCCAGTAGTATTGAGGGTGGCGGGGCCAACGTCCTGACTTTC	CASSIEGGGANVLTF
.	.	TRBV30	TRBJ1-1	TGTGCCTGGAGGGTCCAGGGGTGGACTGAAGCTTTCTTT	CAWRVQGWTEAFF
TRBD1	.	TRBV10-3	TRBJ1-1	TGTGCCATCAGAGGACAGGGGGACACTGAAGCTTTCTTT	CAIRGQGDTEAFF
.	.	TRBV28	TRBJ1-2	TGTGCCAGCAGCAGGTGGGCGTTAGGCTACACCTTC	CASSRWALGYTF
.	.	TRBV6-5	TRBJ2-3	TGTGCCACGACCCGCACAGATACGCAGTATTTT	CATTRTDTQYF
.	once	TRBV6-6	TRBJ1-2	TGTGCCAGCAGTTACAAGGACCCGATTAACTATGGCTACACCTTC	CASSYKDPINYGYTF
TRBD1	.	TRBV6-6	TRBJ1-2	TGTGCCAGCGAATCACAGGGGGCACAGGGCTACACCTTC	CASESQGAQGYTF
TRBD1	.	TRBV9	TRBJ2-2	TGTGCCAGCAGCCCCGGGACAGTAGGAGCCGGGGAGCTGTTTTTT	CASSPGTVGAGELFF
.	.	TRBV19	TRBJ2-7	TGTGCCAGTAGTATTTCGCTGACCTACGAGCAGTACTTC	CASSISLTYEQYF
TRBD1	.	TRBV4-1	TRBJ2-6	TGCGCCAGCAGCCGACCGGGACAGGGGGCCGGTGGGGCCAACGTCCTGACTTTC	CASSRPGQGAGGANVLTF
TRBD1	.	TRBV5-1	TRBJ1-2	TGCGCCAGCAGCCTCGGACAGGTCTATGGCTACACCTTC	CASSLGQVYGYTF
TRBD2	.	TRBV9	TRBJ2-2	TGTGCCAGCAGCGTAGGGCTAGCGGGGCATCAGACCGGGGAGCTGTTTTTT	CASSVGLAGHQTGELFF
.	.	TRBV28	TRBJ1-5	TGTGCCAGCAGTTATAGTGGGGGCAATCAGCCCCAGCATTTT	CASSYSGGNQPQHF
.	.	TRBV10-3	TRBJ2-3	TGTGCCACCGCACTTAGCACAGATACGCAGTATTTT	CATALSTDTQYF
.	.	TRBV2	TRBJ2-7	TGTGCCAGCAGTCGAGGTCCGGGTATCCTGTACGAGCAGTACTTC	CASSRGPGILYEQYF
TRBD1	.	TRBV5-6	TRBJ1-4	TGTGCCAGCAGCCAAGCCGACAGGGGTCACGAAAAACTGTTTTTT	CASSQADRGHEKLFF
.	.	TRBV10-2	TRBJ1-2	TGCGCCAGCAATAGCAACAACTATGGCTACACCTTC	CASNSNNYGYTF
.	.	TRBV5-4	TRBJ2-2	TGTGCCAGCAGCCCGTACAGGGTCGGGGAGCTGTTTTTT	CASSPYRVGELFF
.	.	TRBV5-6	TRBJ1-6	TGTGCCAGCAGCTTCGGGAATAGGAACACCGTTCAGCTCCACTTT	CASSFGNRNTVQLHF
.	.	TRBV28	TRBJ1-1	TGTGCCAGCAGACCTGACATGAACACTGAAGCTTTCTTT	CASRPDMNTEAFF
.	.	TRBV28	TRBJ1-5	TGTGCCAGCAGTTTATGGGGGAGGGGTGGTAATCAGCCCCAGCATTTT	CASSLWGRGGNQPQHF
.	.	TRBV5-6	TRBJ1-5	TGTGCCAGCAGCCTGCGGGGAGGGTCGGTAGGCAATCAGCCCCAGCATTTT	CASSLRGGSVGNQPQHF
.	.	TRBV6-5	TRBJ1-1	TGTGCCAGCAGTTACTCCCGCTACATGAACACTGAAGCTTTCTTT	CASSYSRYMNTEAFF
.	once	TRBV5-4	TRBJ2-1	TGTGCCAGCAGCTTGTCACAGGGTCCCTACAATGAGCAGTTCTTC	CASSLSQGPYNEQFF
.	.	TRBV2	TRBJ1-2	TGTGCCAGCACTCCAGGGGCTGGTGGCTACACCTTC	CASTPGAGGYTF
.	.	TRBV15	TRBJ2-6	TGTGCCACCAGCCCCCGGAACTCTGGGGCCAACGTCCTGACTTTC	CATSPRNSGANVLTF
.	.	TRBV10-3	TRBJ1-2	TGTGCCATCAGTGAGTCTGGGGGGCTTACCTCCCCCTATGGCTACACCTTC	CAISESGGLTSPYGYTF
.	.	TRBV7-9	TRBJ2-5	TGTGCCAGCAGCTTAGCTCCGATGGGGGGCGGCTTCCAAGAGACCCAGTACTTC	CASSLAPMGGGFQETQYF
.	.	TRBV19	TRBJ1-4	TGTGCCAGTACCCCAAGGAGGCCCACAACTAATGAAAAACTGTTTTTT	CASTPRRPTTNEKLFF
.	.	TRBV7-8	TRBJ1-5	TGTGCCAGCAGCTTAGACGGGGGCTCGGGCAATCAGCCCCAGCATTTT	CASSLDGGSGNQPQHF
.	.	TRBV6-5	TRBJ1-4	TGTGCCAGCAGTTACAGGGGGACCTCCGGTGAAAAACTGTTTTTT	CASSYRGTSGEKLFF
.	.	TRBV6-5	TRBJ1-4	TGTGCCAGCAGGGGCAGGGTAAATGAAAAACTGTTTTTT	CASRGRVNEKLFF
.	.	TRBV13	TRBJ1-1	TGTGCCAGCGACAAGGGGAGGGGAGGAACTGAAGCTTTCTTT	CASDKGRGGTEAFF
.	.	TRBV7-2	TRBJ1-2	TGTGCCAGCAGCCCCCGGGGGGGCAGGGGAGGCTATGGCTACACCTTC	CASSPRGGRGGYGYTF
.	.	TRBV30	TRBJ1-5	TGTGCCTGGAGTGGCGGGGACCCCAATCAGCCCCAGCATTTT	CAWSGGDPNQPQHF
.	once	TRBV7-6	TRBJ2-3	TGTGCCAGCAGCTTAGCGGGGGCCGCCATTGGTACGCAGTATTTT	CASSLAGAAIGTQYF
TRBD2	.	TRBV5-6	TRBJ2-1	TGTGCCAGCAGCTTGGGTGGTAGCGGGAGAAATGGGGAGCAGTTCTTC	CASSLGGSGRNGEQFF
.	.	TRBV6-6	TRBJ2-1	TGTGCCAGCAGTTACGGGCACAACAATGAGCAGTTCTTC	CASSYGHNNEQFF
.	.	TRBV5-4	TRBJ2-7	TGTGCCAGCAGCCCAGGGGCCGCAATGTACGAGCAGTACTTC	CASSPGAAMYEQYF
TRBD2	.	TRBV5-1	TRBJ2-5	TGCGCCAGTCGAGCGGGGTTCCAAGAGACCCAGTACTTC	CASRAGFQETQYF
TRBD1	.	TRBV6-1	TRBJ1-4	TGTGCCAGCAGTGAAGCGGCCGGGACAGCTAATGAAAAACTGTTTTTT	CASSEAAGTANEKLFF
.	.	TRBV5-1	TRBJ2-1	TGCGCCAGCAGCTTTTTCAATGAGCAGTTCTTC	CASSFFNEQFF